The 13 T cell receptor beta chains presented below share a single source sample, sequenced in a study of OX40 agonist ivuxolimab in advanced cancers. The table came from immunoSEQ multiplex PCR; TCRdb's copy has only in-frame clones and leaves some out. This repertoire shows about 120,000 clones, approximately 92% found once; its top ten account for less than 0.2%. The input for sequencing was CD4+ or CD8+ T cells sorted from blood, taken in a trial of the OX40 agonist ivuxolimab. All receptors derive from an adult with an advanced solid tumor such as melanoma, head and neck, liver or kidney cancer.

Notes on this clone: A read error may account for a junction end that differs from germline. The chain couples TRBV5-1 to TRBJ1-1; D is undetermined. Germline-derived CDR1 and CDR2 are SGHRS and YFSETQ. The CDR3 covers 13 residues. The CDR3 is CASSWVSGTEAFF. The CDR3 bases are TGTGCCAGCAGCTGGGTGTCCGGCACTGAAGCTTTCTTT.

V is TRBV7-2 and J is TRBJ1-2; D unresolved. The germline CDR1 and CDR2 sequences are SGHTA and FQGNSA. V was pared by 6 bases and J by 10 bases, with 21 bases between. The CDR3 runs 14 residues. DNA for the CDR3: TGTGCCAGCAGTTTTACAGTTGGGAACTCGGTCTACACCTTC. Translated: CASSFTVGNSVYTF.

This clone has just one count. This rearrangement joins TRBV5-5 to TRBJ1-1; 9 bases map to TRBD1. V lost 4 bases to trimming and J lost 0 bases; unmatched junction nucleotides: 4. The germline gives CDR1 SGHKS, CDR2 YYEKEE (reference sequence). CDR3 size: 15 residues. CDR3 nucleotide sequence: TGTGCCAGCAGCCCAAGGACAGGGGTGAACACTGAAGCTTTCTTT. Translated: CASSPRTGVNTEAFF. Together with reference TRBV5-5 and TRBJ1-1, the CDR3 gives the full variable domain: DAGVTQSPTHLIKTRGQQVTLRCSPISGHKSVSWYQQVLGQGPQFIFQYYEKEERGRGNFPDRFSARQFPNYSSELNVNALLLGDSALYLCASSPRTGVNTEAFFGQGTRLTVV.

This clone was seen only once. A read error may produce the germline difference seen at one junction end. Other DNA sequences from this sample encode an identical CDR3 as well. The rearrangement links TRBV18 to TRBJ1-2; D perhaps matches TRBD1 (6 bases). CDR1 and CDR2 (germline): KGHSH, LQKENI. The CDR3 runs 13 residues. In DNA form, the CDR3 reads TGTGCCAGCTCGCCACAGGGAGACTATGGCTACACCTTC. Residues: CASSPQGDYGYTF.

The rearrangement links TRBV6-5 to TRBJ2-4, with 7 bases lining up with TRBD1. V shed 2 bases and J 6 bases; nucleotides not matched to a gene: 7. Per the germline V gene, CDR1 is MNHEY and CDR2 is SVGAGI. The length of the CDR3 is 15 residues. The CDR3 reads CASSYRDRGRNIQYF. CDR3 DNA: TGTGCCAGCAGTTACCGGGACAGAGGTAGAAACATTCAGTACTTC.

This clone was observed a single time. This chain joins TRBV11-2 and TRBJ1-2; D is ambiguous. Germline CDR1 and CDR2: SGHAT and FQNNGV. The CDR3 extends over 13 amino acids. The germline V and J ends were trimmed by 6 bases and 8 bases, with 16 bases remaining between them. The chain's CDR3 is CASRPGLVNGYTF. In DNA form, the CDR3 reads TGTGCCAGCAGACCGGGATTAGTCAACGGCTACACCTTC.

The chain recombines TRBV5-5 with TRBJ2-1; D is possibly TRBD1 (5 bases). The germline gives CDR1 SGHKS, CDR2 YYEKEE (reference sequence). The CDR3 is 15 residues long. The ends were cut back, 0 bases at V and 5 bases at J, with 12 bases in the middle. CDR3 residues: CASSLVGRTNNEQFF. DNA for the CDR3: TGTGCCAGCAGCTTGGTGGGGCGAACGAACAATGAGCAGTTCTTC.

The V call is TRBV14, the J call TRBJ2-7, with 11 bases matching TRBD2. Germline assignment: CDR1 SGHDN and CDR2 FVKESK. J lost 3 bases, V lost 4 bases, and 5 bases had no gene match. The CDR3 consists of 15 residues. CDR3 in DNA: TGTGCCAGCAGCCGTGGGACTAGCGGCAACTACGAGCAGTACTTC. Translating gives CASSRGTSGNYEQYF.

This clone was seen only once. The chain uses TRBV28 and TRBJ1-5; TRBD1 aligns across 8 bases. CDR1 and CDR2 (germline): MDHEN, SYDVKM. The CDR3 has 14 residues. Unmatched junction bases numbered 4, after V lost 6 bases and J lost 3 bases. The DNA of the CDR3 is TGTGCCAGCAGAAAGGGACAGGACAATCAGCCCCAGCATTTT. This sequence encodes CASRKGQDNQPQHF.

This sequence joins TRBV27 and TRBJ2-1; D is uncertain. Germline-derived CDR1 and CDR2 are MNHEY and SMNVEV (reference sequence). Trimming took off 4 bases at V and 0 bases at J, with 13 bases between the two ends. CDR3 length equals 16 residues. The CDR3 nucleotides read TGTGCCAGCAGTTCGATTTTTGGGATCTCCTACAATGAGCAGTTCTTC. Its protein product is CASSSIFGISYNEQFF.

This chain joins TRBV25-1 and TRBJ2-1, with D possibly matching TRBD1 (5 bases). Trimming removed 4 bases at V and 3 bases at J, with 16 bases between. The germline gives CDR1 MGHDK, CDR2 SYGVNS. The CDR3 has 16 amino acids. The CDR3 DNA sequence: TGTGCCAGCAGTGGCAGAGCCTATAGGGGCTACAATGAGCAGTTCTTC. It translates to CASSGRAYRGYNEQFF.

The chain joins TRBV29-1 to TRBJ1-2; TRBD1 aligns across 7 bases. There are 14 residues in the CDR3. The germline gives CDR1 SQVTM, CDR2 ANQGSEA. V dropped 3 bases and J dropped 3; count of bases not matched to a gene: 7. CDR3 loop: CSVDKGARDYGYTF. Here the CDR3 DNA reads TGCAGCGTTGATAAGGGGGCGCGCGACTATGGCTACACCTTC.

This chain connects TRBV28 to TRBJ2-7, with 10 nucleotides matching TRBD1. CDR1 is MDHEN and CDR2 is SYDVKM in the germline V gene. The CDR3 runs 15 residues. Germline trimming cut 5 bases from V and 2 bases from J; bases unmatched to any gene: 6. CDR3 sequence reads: CASSIVGTGAYEQYF. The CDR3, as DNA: TGTGCCAGCAGTATTGTCGGGACAGGGGCCTACGAGCAGTACTTC.